A single sample is the source of the 3 T cell receptor beta chains below, sequenced in a study of cytomegalovirus exposure and HLA in healthy donors. Both 60 Vbeta primers and 13 Jbeta primers went into the PCR. Assay: immunoSEQ multiplex PCR; the TCRdb copy retains only in-frame clones and omits some. The sample yields about 130,000 clones, around 8.5% seen once. The sample taken for sequencing was PBMCs. The receptors here all came from a man between 35 and 55 years old in good health and CMV-seronegative.

This clone has a handful of counts. This same CDR3 is encoded by further DNA sequences in the sample. The gene calls are TRBV5-1 and TRBJ2-5, with D possibly TRBD1 on 6 matching bases. Germline CDR1 and CDR2: SGHRS and YFSETQ. The CDR3 loop spans 13 amino acids. V was clipped by 2 bases and J by 3 bases, with 8 bases between them. The chain's CDR3 is CASSFPGEETQYF. CDR3 DNA sequence: TGCGCCAGCAGCTTCCCAGGGGAAGAGACCCAGTACTTC.

J is TRBJ2-1 and V is TRBV7-9; weak D call: TRBD1 (7 bases). Germline lookup yields CDR1 SEHNR and CDR2 FQNEAQ (reference sequence). V gave up 5 bases and J gave up 8 bases, with 19 bases separating them. The CDR3 loop spans 15 amino acids. CDR3 sequence reads: CASSLTGGQRDEQFF. DNA for the CDR3: TGTGCCAGCAGCCTCACCGGGGGACAGCGCGATGAGCAGTTCTTC.

The V call is TRBV4-2, the J call TRBJ2-7, with 12 bases matching TRBD1. CDR1 and CDR2 from the germline V gene are LGHNA and YNFKEQ. V lost 0 bases, J lost 7 bases, and 10 bases stayed unmatched. The CDR3 is made up of 17 amino acids. The CDR3 protein is CASSQEKGTGGLWEQYF. In DNA form, the CDR3 reads TGTGCCAGCAGCCAAGAGAAGGGGACAGGGGGCTTATGGGAGCAGTACTTC.